The next 20 T cell receptor beta chains were all read from a single sample in a study of control samples from healthy donors and cancer patients. Method: immunoSEQ multiplex PCR; TCRdb's copy keeps in-frame clones and lacks some. The sample has 120,000 or so clones, about 94% seen once. Sequencing input: blood. The receptors originated from a man aged 30-40 years in good health.

This rearrangement joins TRBV5-4 to TRBJ2-2; no clear D. Germline CDR1 reads SGHNT; CDR2 reads YYREEE (reference sequence). CDR3 size: 14 residues. With 0 bases removed from V and 2 bases from J, the gap between germline ends came to 5 bases. The CDR3 sequence is CASSLDGNTGELFF. CDR3 sequence (DNA): TGTGCCAGCAGCTTGGACGGTAACACCGGGGAGCTGTTTTTT.

This chain joins TRBV18 and TRBJ1-1; a possible D gene is TRBD1 (6 bases). V lost 6 bases and J lost 6, with 17 bases in between. Per germline, CDR1 KGHSH and CDR2 LQKENI. The CDR3 runs to 14 residues. The CDR3 is CASSPVGGDPEAFF. In nucleotides, the CDR3 is TGTGCCAGCTCCCCGGTAGGGGGGGACCCTGAAGCTTTCTTT.

V is TRBV19 and J is TRBJ1-4; perhaps TRBD1 as D (6 bases). Germline V gene lookup returns CDR1 LNHDA and CDR2 SQIVND (reference sequence). The CDR3 has 16 amino acids. Trimming removed 6 bases from V and 3 bases from J, with 17 bases in between. The CDR3 DNA is TGTGCCAGTAGAACGGGACGCCGGGGGCCTAATGAAAAACTGTTTTTT. It is translated as CASRTGRRGPNEKLFF.

The chain uses TRBV5-1 and TRBJ2-7, with TRBD1 identical over 7 bases. Germline loops: CDR1 SGHRS, CDR2 YFSETQ. The CDR3 covers 14 residues. The junction had 10 bases not matched to a gene; V was cut back by 7 bases and J by 3 bases. CDR3 loop: CASRFRDSVYEQYF. The CDR3 nucleotides are TGCGCCAGCCGATTTAGGGACAGCGTCTACGAGCAGTACTTC.

This clone was observed a single time. J is TRBJ1-6 and V is TRBV4-3; D is uncertain. Germline V lookup: CDR1 LGHNA, CDR2 YSLEER. CDR3 length: 13 residues. Trimming stripped 0 bases from V and 10 bases from J, with 7 bases between. The CDR3 loop is CASSQEIKSPLHF. As DNA, the CDR3 is TGCGCCAGCAGCCAAGAGATTAAATCACCCCTCCACTTT.

The chain links TRBV4-1 to TRBJ2-1; possibly TRBD2 for D (6 bases). With 1 base removed from V and 6 bases from J, the gap between germline ends came to 16 bases. The CDR3 runs to 16 residues. Germline values: CDR1 MGHRA, CDR2 YSYEKL. CDR3 nucleotide sequence: TGCGCCAGCAGCCAAGGGAGGGGATTTGAACGCAATGAGCAGTTCTTC. Translating it yields CASSQGRGFERNEQFF.

The chain employs TRBV7-2 and TRBJ2-7; TRBD2 matches at 13 bases. Germline V gene sequence: CDR1 SGHTA, CDR2 FQGNSA. V lost 1 base, J lost 3 bases, and 3 bases stayed unmatched. The CDR3 consists of 16 residues. The CDR3 nucleotides are TGTGCCAGCAGCTTAGGTGGACTAGCGGGGGTCTACGAGCAGTACTTC. Translation: CASSLGGLAGVYEQYF. Full variable domain (remainder filled in from reference TRBV7-2 and TRBJ2-7): GAGVSQSPSNKVTEKGKDVELRCDPISGHTALYWYRQSLGQGLEFLIYFQGNSAPDKSGLPSDRFSAERTGGSVSTLTIQRTQQEDSAVYLCASSLGGLAGVYEQYFGPGTRLTVT.

This clone came up once. The chain recombines TRBV18 with TRBJ1-1; 9 bases are a match to TRBD1. The germline V gene has CDR1 KGHSH and CDR2 LQKENI. V lost 5 bases and J lost 6; bases outside the gene matches: 7. This CDR3 comprises 14 residues. CDR3 loop: CASSLGTGRPEAFF. The CDR3, as DNA: TGTGCCAGCTCATTGGGGACAGGGCGGCCTGAAGCTTTCTTT.

The chain recombines TRBV14 with TRBJ1-1, with D possibly TRBD1 on 5 matching bases. Germline V gene lookup returns CDR1 SGHDN and CDR2 FVKESK. The CDR3 consists of 16 residues. V shed 3 bases and J shed 0 bases, with 14 bases lying between them. The CDR3 loop reads CASSHGGWGMNTEAFF. Written as DNA, the CDR3 is TGTGCCAGCAGCCATGGGGGTTGGGGGATGAACACTGAAGCTTTCTTT.

The chain uses TRBV5-4 and TRBJ1-2; 7 nucleotides agree with TRBD1. Germline assignment: CDR1 SGHNT and CDR2 YYREEE (reference sequence). This CDR3 has 14 residues. Trimming at V came to 5 bases and at J to 1 base, leaving 5 bases not matched to a gene. The DNA of the CDR3 is TGTGCCAGCAGGCGGGACAGCTATAACTATGGCTACACCTTC. This codes for CASRRDSYNYGYTF.

The rearrangement links TRBV18 to TRBJ2-2, with 9 bases that match TRBD1. Germline lookup yields CDR1 KGHSH and CDR2 LQKENI. V shed 4 bases, J shed 1 base, and the junction held 4 bases outside the gene matches. The CDR3 spans 16 residues. In DNA form, the CDR3 reads TGTGCCAGCTCACTTTGGACAGGGGAGAACACCGGGGAGCTGTTTTTT. This gives the protein CASSLWTGENTGELFF.

The chain recombines TRBV19 with TRBJ1-1; no reliable D call. Germline CDR1 reads LNHDA; CDR2 reads SQIVND (reference sequence). Trimming took 5 bases from V and 0 from J, leaving 13 bases between them. The CDR3 length is 15 residues. Written as DNA, the CDR3 is TGTGCCAGTAGTGTCGGAAAGTACATGAACACTGAAGCTTTCTTT. Its translation is CASSVGKYMNTEAFF. Variable domain in full (rest from reference TRBV19 and TRBJ1-1): DGGITQSPKYLFRKEGQNVTLSCEQNLNHDAMYWYRQDPGQGLRLIYYSQIVNDFQKGDIAEGYSVSREKKESFPLTVTSAQKNPTAFYLCASSVGKYMNTEAFFGQGTRLTVV.

In DNA form, the CDR3 reads TGTGCCAGCAGCCAGGGGGTGGATGAGCAGTTCTTC. Translating gives CASSQGVDEQFF. The rearrangement uses TRBV9 and TRBJ2-1, with 7 bases matching TRBD1. With V trimmed by 4 bases and J by 8 bases, 3 bases remained unmatched. The CDR3 is 12 amino acids. Per the germline V gene, CDR1 is SGDLS and CDR2 is YYNGEE.

J is TRBJ1-2 and V is TRBV6-6; TRBD1 matches 7 bases. This CDR3 is 16 amino acids long. V gave up 4 bases and J gave up 0 bases; unmatched junction bases: 8. The germline CDR1 and CDR2 sequences are MNHNY and SVGAGI (reference sequence). The CDR3 nucleotides are TGTGCCAGCAGTTCCGTCGGACAGGAGGCTAACTATGGCTACACCTTC. Amino acids: CASSSVGQEANYGYTF.

The V call is TRBV6-2 or TRBV6-3, the J call TRBJ2-2; 9 bases align to TRBD2. The CDR3 is 18 residues long. V trimming: 2 bases; J trimming: 2 bases; junction bases outside the gene matches: 9. In germline, CDR1 is MNHEY, CDR2 SVGEGT. The CDR3 loop is CASSYRAGGATNTGELFF. Written as DNA, the CDR3 is TGTGCCAGCAGTTACCGGGCGGGAGGGGCGACTAACACCGGGGAGCTGTTTTTT.

This rearrangement joins TRBV2 to TRBJ1-5; no firm D call. Germline values: CDR1 SNHLY, CDR2 FYNNEI. The CDR3 is 15 amino acids. Trimming took 4 bases from V and 0 from J, leaving 10 bases between them. In DNA form, the CDR3 reads TGTGCCAGCAGTGCGACGAGGGATAGCAATCAGCCCCAGCATTTT. The encoded protein is CASSATRDSNQPQHF.

The chain combines TRBV14 with TRBJ2-6, with TRBD1 as a possible D gene (6 bases). V was clipped by 3 bases and J by 1 base, with 10 bases between them. CDR3 length: 16 residues. Germline V gene sequence: CDR1 SGHDN, CDR2 FVKESK. CDR3 bases: TGTGCCAGCAGCCAGGGCAGGGGTTCTGGGGCCAACGTCCTGACTTTC. Its translation: CASSQGRGSGANVLTF.

As DNA, the CDR3 is TGTGCCAGCAGCTTGGACTGGGGGATCTCCTACGAGCAGTACTTC. Amino acids: CASSLDWGISYEQYF. The chain employs TRBV5-5 and TRBJ2-7; D may correspond to TRBD1 or TRBD2 (5 bases each). With 0 bases removed from V and 0 bases from J, the gap between germline ends came to 10 bases. The CDR3 length is 15 residues. Germline V gives CDR1 SGHKS, CDR2 YYEKEE (reference sequence). The whole variable domain, filled in from reference TRBV5-5 and TRBJ2-7, reads DAGVTQSPTHLIKTRGQQVTLRCSPISGHKSVSWYQQVLGQGPQFIFQYYEKEERGRGNFPDRFSARQFPNYSSELNVNALLLGDSALYLCASSLDWGISYEQYFGPGTRLTVT.

The V and J genes are TRBV2 and TRBJ1-1; D might be TRBD1 (5 bases). Trimming took 0 bases from V and 3 from J, leaving 14 bases between them. The CDR3 length is 16 residues. In germline, CDR1 is SNHLY, CDR2 FYNNEI. For the CDR3, the DNA is TGTGCCAGCAGTGAAGCGCTGGGGGACTCATACACTGAAGCTTTCTTT. Encoded protein: CASSEALGDSYTEAFF.

The chain couples TRBV5-6 to TRBJ1-6, with D maybe TRBD1 (5 bases). CDR1 is SGHDT and CDR2 is YYEEEE in the germline V gene. The V end lost 0 bases, the J end lost 0 bases, and 7 bases lay between the germline ends. There are 16 residues in the CDR3. CDR3 loop: CASSLGGGSYNSPLHF. The DNA of the CDR3 is TGTGCCAGCAGCTTGGGCGGGGGCTCCTATAATTCACCCCTCCACTTT.